What follows are 8 T cell receptor beta chains derived from one specimen sequenced in a study of technical replicates of blood from a few donors. Generated by immunoSEQ multiplex PCR, the TCRdb table keeps only in-frame clones and is missing some. The repertoire includes 70,000 to 95,000 clones, 95% of them detected once, and about 0.27% sits in the top ten. The source material was T cells isolated from PBMCs. The receptor set was obtained from a human donor in good health.

This rearrangement joins TRBV7-8 to TRBJ2-6; a possible D gene is TRBD1 (5 bases). The CDR3 is 18 amino acids. The germline V and J ends were trimmed by 5 bases and 0 bases, with 17 bases remaining between them. The germline V gene has CDR1 SGHVS and CDR2 FQNEAQ. CDR3 protein: CASSLYSRGSSGANVLTF. Written as DNA, the CDR3 is TGTGCCAGCAGCCTATACAGTAGGGGCAGCTCTGGGGCCAACGTCCTGACTTTC.

The chain is built from TRBV30 and TRBJ1-5; D perhaps matches TRBD1 (6 bases). Trimming removed 5 bases at V and 0 bases at J, with 8 bases between. The V gene's germline CDR1 is GTSNPN and CDR2 SVGIG (reference sequence). The CDR3 has 13 residues. The CDR3 spells CAWGQNSNQPQHF. The CDR3 DNA follows: TGTGCCTGGGGACAGAATAGCAATCAGCCCCAGCATTTT. Drawing the rest from reference TRBV30 and TRBJ1-5, the complete variable domain is SQTIHQWPATLVQPVGSPLSLECTVEGTSNPNLYWYRQAAGRGLQLLFYSVGIGQISSEVPQNLSASRPQDRQFILSSKKLLLSDSGFYLCAWGQNSNQPQHFGDGTRLSIL.

Only a few counts were recorded for this clone. The CDR3 reads CASSFGTGSIEQYF. The CDR3 nucleotides read TGTGCCAGCAGCTTTGGGACAGGGTCCATCGAGCAGTACTTC. This rearrangement joins TRBV11-3 to TRBJ2-7, with 9 bases identical to TRBD1. Germline assignment: CDR1 SGHNT and CDR2 YENEEA. V gave up 3 bases and J gave up 6 bases; unmatched junction bases: 6. This CDR3 has 14 amino acids.

The rearrangement joins TRBV11-2 to TRBJ1-5; no definite D call. CDR3 length equals 12 residues. Germline V gene lookup returns CDR1 SGHAT and CDR2 FQNNGV. Trimming cost V 5 bases and J 7 bases, with 9 bases left between them. CDR3 residues: CASSERGQPQHF. CDR3 in DNA: TGTGCCAGCAGCGAACGGGGACAGCCCCAGCATTTT.

The rearrangement links TRBV14 to TRBJ2-2; D possibly corresponds to TRBD2 (6 bases). V dropped 2 bases and J dropped 1 base, with 8 bases sitting between them. CDR1 is SGHDN and CDR2 is FVKESK in the germline V gene. The CDR3 length is 15 residues. The DNA for the CDR3 is TGTGCCAGCAGCCAACAGGGAGGGAACACCGGGGAGCTGTTTTTT. It translates to CASSQQGGNTGELFF.

The chain combines TRBV7-9 with TRBJ2-7; 14 bases map to TRBD2. The CDR3 runs 14 residues. The junction had 2 bases not matched to a gene; V was cut back by 4 bases and J by 6 bases. Looked up from germline, CDR1 is SEHNR and CDR2 is FQNEAQ (reference sequence). The DNA for the CDR3 is TGTGCCAGCAGCTCCGGGACTAGCGGGAGCGAGCAGTACTTC. Translated, it gives CASSSGTSGSEQYF.

The chain is built from TRBV5-1 and TRBJ2-1; 10 bases align to TRBD2. The V segment lost 3 bases and the J segment 0 bases; nucleotides outside the gene matches: 6. Germline V gene lookup returns CDR1 SGHRS and CDR2 YFSETQ. The CDR3 loop spans 17 amino acids. CDR3 bases: TGCGCCAGCAGCTCTCAATGGACTAGCGGCTCCTACAATGAGCAGTTCTTC. Translated, it gives CASSSQWTSGSYNEQFF.

V gene TRBV21-1 combines with J gene TRBJ2-7; the D call TRBD2 from the table was never checked on the DNA. TRBV21-1 is flagged as a pseudogene. The CDR3 is made up of 15 amino acids. CDR3 residues: CASSTPGLADYEQYF. In DNA, the CDR3 is TGTGCCAGCAGCACACCGGGACTAGCGGACTACGAGCAGTACTTC.